These 19 T cell receptor beta chains came from one sample sequenced in a study of T cells in localized non-small cell lung cancer (dated by TCRdb to 2018 to 2021). Library method: the immunoSEQ multiplex PCR assay. In TCRdb, the immuneACCESS table is reduced to in-frame sequences with V and J assigned. These tables do not hold every clone; where another copy was compared, an unresolved V gene accounts for under half, and the others remain unexplained. For this sample there are about 2,900 clones; approximately 35% appear just once. The biggest ten clones account for approximately 9% of the sample. The starting material was normal lung tissue next to the tumor, obtained before any cancer treatment. These receptors were obtained from a male donor at least 60 years old with stage I squamous cell lung carcinoma.

The genes are TRBV11-3 and TRBJ1-1, with D hard to call. CDR3 length: 15 amino acids. From germline, CDR1 is SGHNT and CDR2 YENEEA. Trimming cost V 5 bases and J 1 base, with 14 bases left between them. The CDR3 region has the DNA TGTGCCAGCAGCCTACCGGGAGGATCGAACACTGAAGCTTTCTTT. This encodes CASSLPGGSNTEAFF.

Comments on this clone: A read error may account for a junction end that differs from germline. The V call is TRBV18, the J call TRBJ2-7; TRBD1 might be the D (6 bases). CDR1 is KGHSH and CDR2 is LQKENI in the germline V gene. The CDR3 extends over 13 amino acids. The CDR3 nucleotides are TGTGCCAGCTCACTCCGAAACAGGGACGAGCAGTACTTT. This sequence encodes CASSLRNRDEQYF.

CDR3 amino acids: CASSLQGSTGGYTF. CDR3 nucleotides: TGTGCCAGCAGTTTACAAGGCTCGACGGGTGGCTACACCTTC. The chain employs TRBV28 and TRBJ1-2; D not resolved. CDR1 and CDR2 from the germline V gene are MDHEN and SYDVKM. The CDR3 totals 14 residues. Trimming removed 2 bases at V and 7 bases at J, with 14 bases between.

The chain joins TRBV16 to TRBJ2-1; D not resolved. Germline V gene sequence: CDR1 KGHSY, CDR2 FQNENV. Trimming took 0 bases from V and 5 from J, leaving 2 bases between them. The CDR3 is 12 residues long. The CDR3 nucleotides read TGTGCCAGCAGCCAATCTGACAATGAGCAGTTCTTC. It is translated as CASSQSDNEQFF.

Judged by abundance, this clone is medium-sized. The chain combines TRBV11-3 with TRBJ1-2, with 7 bases matching TRBD1. Germline CDR1 reads SGHNT; CDR2 reads YENEEA. The ends lost 5 bases at V and 7 bases at J; junction bases unmatched: 19. CDR3 length: 17 amino acids. The CDR3 sequence is CASSRSTGYGATSGYTF. As DNA, the CDR3 is TGTGCCAGCAGCCGCTCGACAGGGTACGGGGCAACGAGTGGCTACACCTTC.

The chain employs TRBV28 and TRBJ2-7; tentatively, D is TRBD1 (6 bases). Germline loops: CDR1 MDHEN, CDR2 SYDVKM. This CDR3 contains 15 residues. V shed 7 bases and J shed 6 bases, with 22 bases lying between them. The CDR3 loop is CASTTPSGVLREQYF. The DNA of the CDR3 is TGTGCCAGCACCACCCCCTCAGGGGTCCTACGCGAGCAGTACTTC.

This clone showed up just a few times. The chain joins TRBV11-3 to TRBJ2-3, with D possibly TRBD2 on 5 matching bases. CDR1 is SGHNT, CDR2 YENEEA, per germline. V dropped 2 bases and J dropped 2 bases, with 8 bases sitting between them. There are 14 residues in the CDR3. The CDR3 here is CASSLTGDTDTQYF. The CDR3 DNA is TGTGCCAGCAGCTTAACCGGGGACACAGATACGCAGTATTTT.

This clone is categorized as large (0.1 to 1%). The V call is TRBV6-8, the J call TRBJ1-1; the D gene is possibly TRBD1 (5 bases). The length of the CDR3 is 14 residues. Looked up from germline, CDR1 is MNHGY and CDR2 is SAAAGT. V lost 7 bases, J lost 2 bases, and 14 bases lay in between. The CDR3 loop is CASTEPGFNTEAFF. The CDR3 nucleotides read TGTGCCAGCACCGAACCAGGGTTTAACACTGAAGCTTTCTTT.

The CDR3 region is CASSSTLEGLAGGSSYNEQFF. The DNA for the CDR3 is TGCGCCAGCAGCTCCACTTTGGAAGGACTAGCGGGGGGGAGCTCCTACAATGAGCAGTTCTTC. The V call is TRBV5-1, the J call TRBJ2-1, with 15 bases matching TRBD2. The V gene's germline CDR1 is SGHRS and CDR2 YFSETQ. After removal of 3 bases from V and 0 bases from J, the junction contained 13 bases not matched to a gene. The CDR3 covers 21 residues.

This clone has more than one count but fewer than ten. The gene calls are TRBV28 and TRBJ2-7; D gene unclear. The CDR3 runs to 13 residues. The germline gives CDR1 MDHEN, CDR2 SYDVKM. Trimming removed 6 bases at V and 0 bases at J, with 9 bases between. This CDR3 is CASRLPGSYEQYF. The CDR3 DNA is TGTGCCAGCAGACTCCCGGGCTCCTACGAGCAGTACTTC.

The chain recombines TRBV23-1 with TRBJ2-5, with D possibly being TRBD1 or TRBD2 (5 bases each). TRBV23-1 has ORF status, its function being uncertain. The germline V and J ends were trimmed by 7 bases and 2 bases, with 11 bases remaining between them. The CDR3 contains 13 residues. In DNA, the CDR3 is TGCGCCAGCAAGACCTGGGGGCAAGAGACCCAGTACTTC. Translating it yields CASKTWGQETQYF.

CDR3 coding DNA: TGTGCCAGTAGTATATCCGGAAATGGAAACACCATATATTTT. It encodes CASSISGNGNTIYF. This sequence joins TRBV19 and TRBJ1-3; D unresolved. CDR1 and CDR2 (germline): LNHDA, SQIVND (reference sequence). This CDR3 comprises 14 residues. V lost 2 bases, J lost 3 bases, and 8 bases lay in between.

This clone ranks as large (0.1 to 1%). The chain links TRBV9 to TRBJ1-6, with 10 bases that match TRBD1. The CDR3 length is 15 residues. CDR1 and CDR2 from the germline V gene are SGDLS and YYNGEE. Losses at the gene ends were 5 bases for V and 12 bases for J; bases not matched to a gene: 11. The CDR3 bases are TGTGCCAGCAGTGGACAGGGGGGAGTTGGTGTACCCCTCCACTTT. Translated: CASSGQGGVGVPLHF.

This clone is categorized as medium-sized (0.01 to 0.1%). The rearrangement joins TRBV11-3 to TRBJ2-2; 11 nucleotides agree with TRBD1. Germline lookup yields CDR1 SGHNT and CDR2 YENEEA. The CDR3 spans 16 residues. With 7 bases clipped from V and 6 bases from J, the junction kept 10 bases outside the gene matches. The chain's CDR3 is CASIPPGQGGAGELFF. DNA of the CDR3: TGTGCCAGCATTCCGCCGGGACAGGGGGGCGCCGGGGAGCTGTTTTTT.

As regards this clone: At one boundary the junction diverges from the germline segment, which might be a read error. The V gene is TRBV6-1, the J gene TRBJ1-3; the D is unclear. Germline V gene lookup returns CDR1 MNHNS and CDR2 SASEGT. The CDR3 is made up of 14 amino acids. CDR3: CAISEAGHGNTIYF. CDR3 bases: TGTGCCATCAGTGAAGCTGGCCACGGAAACACCATATATTTT.

For this clone: One junction end does not reproduce the germline sequence, and a read error may be involved. This chain links TRBV28 with TRBJ2-5; 8 bases are a match to TRBD2. This CDR3 comprises 13 residues. CDR1 is MDHEN and CDR2 is SYDVKM in the germline V gene. DNA for the CDR3: TGTGCCAGCAACACGGGGGGGCAAGGGACCCAGTACTTC. Translated, it gives CASNTGGQGTQYF.

CDR3 in amino acids: CASSGPGNQPQHF. CDR3 in DNA: TGTGCCAGCTCGGGGCCCGGCAATCAGCCCCAGCATTTT. The chain uses TRBV28 and TRBJ1-5, with a tentative D call TRBD1 (5 bases). The CDR3 is 13 residues long. V was shortened by 8 bases and J by 2 bases, with 10 bases between the two germline ends. Per germline, CDR1 MDHEN and CDR2 SYDVKM.

This clone was counted once. The chain recombines TRBV12-5 with TRBJ2-5; TRBD2 aligns across 11 bases. The trim removed 7 bases at V and 3 bases at J, leaving 7 bases unmatched. In germline, CDR1 is LGHNT, CDR2 FRNRAP. The CDR3 has 15 amino acids. CDR3 bases: TGTGCTAGTGCCCTAGTACTAGCGGGGGAAGAGACCCAGTACTTC. It yields the protein CASALVLAGEETQYF.

This clone is medium-sized by share. The J gene is TRBJ2-5, the V gene TRBV1; TRBD1, the table's D call, lacks a check against the DNA. TRBV1 is annotated as a pseudogene. This CDR3 spans 14 amino acids. The CDR3 is CASSARMGKETQYF. The CDR3 DNA reads TGCGCCAGCAGCGCCCGGATGGGCAAAGAGACCCAGTACTTC.